What follows are 21 T cell receptor beta chains derived from one specimen sequenced in a study of blood T cell repertoires in COVID-19. Assay used: immunoSEQ multiplex PCR; TCRdb lists only in-frame clones, some missing. This table has 55,000 or so clones, about four fifths appearing once. What was sequenced was peripheral blood. The receptors originated from a man aged 30 to 39 with COVID-19, enrolled during active disease.

The rearrangement uses TRBV18 and TRBJ1-5, with TRBD1 matching over 8 bases. Trimming at V came to 0 bases and at J to 0 bases, leaving 4 bases not matched to a gene. Per the germline V gene, CDR1 is KGHSH and CDR2 is LQKENI. The CDR3 contains 17 residues. CDR3: CASSPPGTGSSNQPQHF. The CDR3 coding sequence is TGTGCCAGCTCACCACCGGGGACAGGCTCTAGCAATCAGCCCCAGCATTTT.

The chain joins TRBV6-5 to TRBJ2-7, with TRBD1 identical over 8 bases. There are 15 residues in the CDR3. Germline V gives CDR1 MNHEY, CDR2 SVGAGI. V dropped 3 bases and J dropped 3; count of bases not matched to a gene: 7. CDR3 sequence: CASSYLPGGFYEQYF. The CDR3 nucleotides read TGTGCCAGCAGTTATCTTCCAGGGGGCTTCTACGAGCAGTACTTC.

The chain combines TRBV27 with TRBJ1-1; possibly TRBD1 for D (5 bases). Trimming shortened V by 3 bases and J by 3 bases, and 11 bases separated the two germline ends. The germline gives CDR1 MNHEY, CDR2 SMNVEV (reference sequence). The CDR3 runs 14 residues. The CDR3 loop reads CASSFGGGDTEAFF. CDR3 coding DNA: TGTGCCAGCAGTTTTGGTGGGGGGGACACTGAAGCTTTCTTT.

This clone was detected once. This rearrangement joins TRBV6-5 to TRBJ2-6; 8 nucleotides align to TRBD1. Germline assignment: CDR1 MNHEY and CDR2 SVGAGI. The CDR3 consists of 15 residues. V was clipped by 6 bases and J by 2 bases; unmatched bases: 3. This CDR3 reads CASRLQGAGANVLTF. The CDR3 DNA reads TGTGCCAGCAGACTACAGGGGGCTGGGGCCAACGTCCTGACTTTC.

The chain combines TRBV7-3 with TRBJ1-2, with TRBD1 matching 9 bases. The CDR3 totals 15 residues. J gave up 2 bases and V 5 bases, and 6 bases lay outside the gene matches. CDR1 SGHTA and CDR2 FQGTGA come from the germline V gene. CDR3 sequence reads: CASSPGQGTNYGYTF. The CDR3 DNA reads TGTGCCAGCAGCCCTGGACAGGGGACCAACTATGGCTACACCTTC.

The DNA for the CDR3 is TGCGCCAGCAGCTTGGCGACACAAGAGACCCAGTACTTC. Translated, it gives CASSLATQETQYF. This sequence joins TRBV5-1 and TRBJ2-5, with unresolved D. Trimming left V 0 bases short and J 2 bases short, with 5 bases between. Germline V lookup: CDR1 SGHRS, CDR2 YFSETQ. The CDR3 covers 13 residues.

The genes are TRBV5-3 and TRBJ2-1; 9 nucleotides align to TRBD2. TRBV5-3 is an ORF, and what it does is uncertain. This CDR3 is 18 amino acids long. The trim removed 0 bases at V and 4 bases at J, leaving 11 bases unmatched. In DNA, the CDR3 is TGTGCCAGAAGCTTGGTCCAGCGGGAGGCCCGACGGTACAATGAGCAGTTCTTC. Translation: CARSLVQREARRYNEQFF.

This chain uses TRBV7-2 with TRBJ2-3; 10 bases line up with TRBD2. The CDR3 runs 14 residues. Trimming at V came to 6 bases and at J to 6 bases, leaving 6 bases not matched to a gene. CDR1 and CDR2 (germline): SGHTA, FQGNSA. CDR3 in amino acids: CASSPAGGPDTQYF. The DNA of the CDR3 is TGTGCCAGCAGTCCAGCGGGGGGGCCTGATACGCAGTATTTT.

The chain links TRBV2 to TRBJ2-1; TRBD2 matches 9 bases. Losses at the gene ends were 4 bases for V and 7 bases for J; bases not matched to a gene: 8. CDR1 and CDR2 (germline): SNHLY, FYNNEI. CDR3 length: 15 amino acids. CDR3 loop: CASSGLAGAGNEQFF. The CDR3 region has the DNA TGTGCCAGCAGTGGATTAGCGGGAGCTGGGAATGAGCAGTTCTTC.

The chain employs TRBV5-5 and TRBJ1-6, with 8 bases fitting TRBD1. Germline V gene data show CDR1 as SGHKS and CDR2 as YYEKEE (reference sequence). J was trimmed by 5 bases and V by 0 bases; bases with no gene match: 4. This CDR3 has 16 residues. DNA of the CDR3: TGTGCCAGCAGCTTGGCCGACAGGGGCAATAATTCACCCCTCCACTTT. It encodes CASSLADRGNNSPLHF.

This clone was counted ten times or more. This sequence joins TRBV3-1 (or the pseudogene TRBV3-2) and TRBJ1-4; 7 bases are a match to TRBD1. Trimming took 3 bases from V and 3 from J; bases not matched to a gene: 1. Germline V gene lookup returns CDR1 LGHDT and CDR2 YNNKEL (reference sequence). The CDR3 loop spans 14 amino acids. The CDR3 here is CASSQGTANEKLFF. The CDR3 DNA reads TGTGCCAGCAGCCAGGGGACAGCTAATGAAAAACTGTTTTTT.

The chain combines TRBV5-5 with TRBJ1-3; possible D gene TRBD1, 6 bases. The CDR3 has 16 residues. The germline V gene has CDR1 SGHKS and CDR2 YYEKEE (reference sequence). Deletions cut 0 bases from V and 0 bases from J, with 10 bases between. CDR3 protein: CASSLGQDISGNTIYF. In DNA, the CDR3 is TGTGCCAGCAGCTTGGGACAGGACATCTCTGGAAACACCATATATTTT.

This chain links TRBV2 with TRBJ1-1; a possible D gene is TRBD1 (6 bases). Germline loops: CDR1 SNHLY, CDR2 FYNNEI. Trimming shortened V by 7 bases and J by 1 base, and 10 bases separated the two germline ends. The CDR3 contains 13 residues. The CDR3 DNA reads as TGTGCCAGCAACCAGGACAGGAACACTGAAGCTTTCTTT. Residues: CASNQDRNTEAFF. The whole variable domain, filled in from reference TRBV2 and TRBJ1-1, reads EPEVTQTPSHQVTQMGQEVILRCVPISNHLYFYWYRQILGQKVEFLVSFYNNEISEKSEIFDDQFSVERPDGSNFTLKIRSTKLEDSAMYFCASNQDRNTEAFFGQGTRLTVV.

The rearrangement joins TRBV14 to TRBJ2-7; 7 nucleotides agree with TRBD2. Trimming took 1 base from V and 2 from J; bases not matched to a gene: 2. The CDR3 runs to 14 residues. Per germline, CDR1 SGHDN and CDR2 FVKESK. The CDR3 region has the DNA TGTGCCAGCAGCCAAGGTCGGGGGGCCTACGAGCAGTACTTC. Amino acids: CASSQGRGAYEQYF.

This chain links TRBV7-9 with TRBJ2-7, with D possibly being TRBD2 (5 bases). CDR1 is SEHNR and CDR2 is FQNEAQ in the germline V gene (reference sequence). The V and J ends lost 4 bases and 6 bases respectively, with 16 bases between them. This CDR3 has 14 amino acids. CDR3: CASSYTGSVLEQYF. As DNA, the CDR3 is TGTGCCAGCAGCTACACGGGGAGCGTTCTCGAGCAGTACTTC.

This clone came up once. The chain is built from TRBV19 and TRBJ2-7; D is perhaps TRBD1 (7 bases). CDR1 LNHDA and CDR2 SQIVND come from the germline V gene (reference sequence). CDR3 length: 17 amino acids. The V and J ends lost 5 bases and 9 bases respectively, with 29 bases between them. Here the CDR3 reads CASSPQTGDLPAGRQYF. CDR3 nucleotide sequence: TGTGCCAGTAGTCCCCAAACAGGGGATCTACCCGCCGGGAGGCAGTACTTC.

The chain links TRBV7-6 to TRBJ2-3; TRBD1 might be the D (6 bases). This CDR3 contains 17 residues. Germline V gene sequence: CDR1 SGHVS, CDR2 FNYEAQ. V was trimmed by 10 bases and J by 1 base, leaving 24 bases between them. Written as DNA, the CDR3 is TGTGCCACTTCAGGGGTGAGGCAAGGAGAGGGCACAGATACGCAGTATTTT. It yields the protein CATSGVRQGEGTDTQYF.

This chain uses TRBV6-6 with TRBJ1-2, with 8 nucleotides matching TRBD1. V was clipped by 6 bases and J by 6 bases; unmatched bases: 9. Germline V gene data show CDR1 as MNHNY and CDR2 as SVGAGI (reference sequence). This CDR3 is 14 amino acids long. DNA for the CDR3: TGTGCCAGCAGGGGACAGGACGGCATTGATGGCTACACCTTC. This gives the protein CASRGQDGIDGYTF.

The CDR3 loop reads CASSFVSGHSYF. CDR3 nucleotide sequence: TGTGCCAGCAGTTTTGTTTCGGGACATTCTTACTTC. The V call is TRBV28, the J call TRBJ2-7, with D perhaps matching TRBD1 (6 bases). Trimming removed 3 bases at V and 13 bases at J, with 16 bases between. This CDR3 has 12 amino acids. Germline-derived CDR1 and CDR2 are MDHEN and SYDVKM. The full variable domain, rest sourced from reference TRBV28 and TRBJ2-7, is DVKVTQSSRYLVKRTGEKVFLECVQDMDHENMFWYRQDPGLGLRLIYFSYDVKMKEKGDIPEGYSVSREKKERFSLILESASTNQTSMYLCASSFVSGHSYFGPGTRLTVT.

The chain uses TRBV19 and TRBJ1-1, with 7 bases that match TRBD1. This CDR3 spans 16 amino acids. Germline V gives CDR1 LNHDA, CDR2 SQIVND (reference sequence). V shed 5 bases, J shed 2 bases, and the junction held 11 bases outside the gene matches. The CDR3 region is CASSPIGTALNTEAFF. The CDR3 nucleotides are TGTGCCAGTAGTCCAATCGGGACAGCCCTTAACACTGAAGCTTTCTTT.

The chain is built from TRBV7-3 and TRBJ2-1, with 9 nucleotides matching TRBD2. V shed 0 bases, J shed 9 bases, and the junction held 12 bases outside the gene matches. The length of the CDR3 is 17 residues. Germline values: CDR1 SGHTA, CDR2 FQGTGA. The CDR3 reads CASSLTSGGSFSPEQFF. CDR3 bases: TGTGCCAGCAGCTTAACTAGCGGGGGCTCCTTTTCGCCTGAGCAGTTCTTC.